The 26 T cell receptor beta chains in this list originate from one sample, sequenced in a study of T-cell memory formation after mild COVID-19. TCRdb called the 5' RACE reads again in MiXCR, with one record for every CDR3 protein. The table has a few hundred thousand distinct CDR3 sequences, roughly a fifth seen once; the top ten hold more than 20%. Sequencing was performed on PBMCs or a T cell subset sorted from them (not recorded which). Every receptor here comes from a young man who had mild COVID-19 (a few samples of this study predate the infection). Cell type and time point are not known.

The CDR3 protein is CASSFLWGNTEAFF. In DNA form, the CDR3 reads TGTGCCAGCAGCTTCCTTTGGGGTAACACTGAAGCTTTCTTT. This sequence joins TRBV7-2 and TRBJ1-1, with no clear D. V gave up 3 bases and J gave up 2 bases, with 10 bases separating them. The length of the CDR3 is 14 residues. From germline, CDR1 is SGHTA and CDR2 FQGNSA.

The V call is TRBV5-1, the J call TRBJ2-7, with D unclear. Trimming cost V 0 bases and J 2 bases, with 15 bases left between them. The germline CDR1 and CDR2 sequences are SGHRS and YFSETQ. There are 16 residues in the CDR3. Here the CDR3 reads CASSLDIRQPPYEQYF. CDR3 coding DNA: TGCGCCAGCAGCTTGGATATTAGGCAGCCCCCCTACGAGCAGTACTTC.

The chain is built from TRBV18 and TRBJ2-7; TRBD1 matches 10 bases. The junction had 8 bases not matched to a gene; V was cut back by 5 bases and J by 7 bases. Per the germline V gene, CDR1 is KGHSH and CDR2 is LQKENI. This CDR3 is 14 amino acids long. The CDR3 DNA follows: TGTGCCAGCTCAACCCGACAGGGGGCAAATGAGCAGTACTTC. This translates into CASSTRQGANEQYF.

The chain employs TRBV6-2 or TRBV6-3 and TRBJ2-6; TRBD1 matches at 10 bases. Germline CDR1 and CDR2: MNHEY and SVGEGT. V gave up 7 bases and J gave up 2 bases; unmatched junction bases: 11. The CDR3 runs 18 residues. The CDR3 here is CASNSPDRGRAGANVLTF. The CDR3, as DNA: TGTGCCAGCAACTCACCCGACAGGGGGCGCGCTGGGGCCAACGTCCTGACTTTC.

The rearrangement uses TRBV11-2 and TRBJ2-2; no definite D call. This CDR3 spans 18 amino acids. The germline V gene encodes CDR1 SGHAT and CDR2 FQNNGV. Between the trimmed V and J ends, which lost 0 bases and 4 bases, there was a span of 18 bases. CDR3 in amino acids: CASSLDYFAPDPTGELFF. The DNA for the CDR3 is TGTGCCAGCAGCTTAGATTACTTTGCGCCAGATCCCACCGGGGAGCTGTTTTTT.

The DNA for the CDR3 is TGTGCCAGCGGACTAGCGGGGGGGCCGGATGAGACCCAGTACTTC. Encoded protein: CASGLAGGPDETQYF. This chain links TRBV9 with TRBJ2-5; TRBD2 aligns across 15 bases. From germline, CDR1 is SGDLS and CDR2 YYNGEE. This CDR3 is 15 amino acids long. V lost 7 bases and J lost 5; bases outside the gene matches: 6.

The V and J genes are TRBV7-7 and TRBJ2-3, with 7 positions matching TRBD1. Germline values: CDR1 SSHAT, CDR2 FNYEAQ (reference sequence). The CDR3 is 15 residues long. V lost 5 bases and J lost 0; bases outside the gene matches: 5. The CDR3 region has the DNA TGTGCCAGCAGCCCGACAGGGCATAGCACAGATACGCAGTATTTT. Amino acid sequence: CASSPTGHSTDTQYF.

The V call is TRBV6-5, the J call TRBJ2-3; D possibly corresponds to TRBD2 (6 bases). V was clipped by 0 bases and J by 4 bases, with 14 bases between them. The CDR3 totals 16 residues. Germline CDR1 is MNHEY and CDR2 is SVGAGI. In DNA form, the CDR3 reads TGTGCCAGCAGTTACTCGTTAGCGGAGCTTCCAGATACGCAGTATTTT. Its translation is CASSYSLAELPDTQYF.

This clonotype was seen at least ten times. The V call is TRBV5-1, the J call TRBJ2-2, with a tentative D call TRBD1 (5 bases). Germline V gene data show CDR1 as SGHRS and CDR2 as YFSETQ. There are 13 residues in the CDR3. Trimming took off 5 bases at V and 5 bases at J, with 10 bases between the two ends. CDR3 in amino acids: CASSPRETGELFF. The CDR3 DNA reads TGCGCCAGCAGTCCCAGGGAAACCGGGGAGCTGTTTTTT.

The V and J genes are TRBV7-2 and TRBJ2-3; the D is unclear. Trimming removed 1 base at V and 2 bases at J, with 10 bases between. Germline CDR1 SGHTA, CDR2 FQGNSA. The CDR3 has 15 amino acids. CDR3 sequence: CASSLVGLHTDTQYF. The CDR3 DNA is TGTGCCAGCAGCTTAGTGGGTCTACACACAGATACGCAGTATTTT.

This clonotype was seen a handful of times. V gene TRBV6-5 combines with J gene TRBJ2-3; D is unclear. This CDR3 has 16 residues. Germline CDR1 reads MNHEY; CDR2 reads SVGAGI. V was shortened by 2 bases and J by 2 bases, with 14 bases between the two germline ends. The CDR3 spells CASSYGRTPYTDTQYF. As DNA, the CDR3 is TGTGCCAGCAGTTACGGTAGAACACCCTACACAGATACGCAGTATTTT.

The V gene is TRBV5-1, the J gene TRBJ2-7; 10 bases are a match to TRBD1. The CDR3 totals 14 residues. Trimming took 0 bases from V and 5 from J; bases not matched to a gene: 2. CDR1 SGHRS and CDR2 YFSETQ come from the germline V gene. The CDR3 coding sequence is TGCGCCAGCAGCTTGGCGGGGACAGGGGACGAGCAGTACTTC. Translated, it gives CASSLAGTGDEQYF.

There are a few counts of this clonotype. The genes are TRBV20-1 and TRBJ1-5; D is possibly TRBD1 (6 bases). The germline V gene encodes CDR1 DFQATT and CDR2 SNEGSKA (reference sequence). V was clipped by 3 bases and J by 2 bases, with 26 bases between them. CDR3 length: 19 amino acids. CDR3 amino acids: CSASAGVGGWLRGNQPQHF. As DNA, the CDR3 is TGCAGTGCTAGTGCTGGGGTGGGGGGCTGGTTACGTGGCAATCAGCCCCAGCATTTT.

This clonotype was recorded a few times. The V call is TRBV7-2, the J call TRBJ2-7; D is unclear. Between the trimmed V and J ends, which lost 2 bases and 2 bases, there was a span of 7 bases. The CDR3 sequence is 13 residues long. The germline V gene encodes CDR1 SGHTA and CDR2 FQGNSA. The CDR3 is CASSLFHPYEQYV. In nucleotides, the CDR3 is TGTGCCAGCAGCTTATTTCATCCCTACGAGCAGTACGTC.

This clonotype appeared a few times. The rearrangement links TRBV14 to TRBJ1-2, with TRBD1 as a possible D gene (5 bases). There are 14 residues in the CDR3. The germline V and J ends were trimmed by 1 base and 8 bases, with 14 bases remaining between them. CDR1 and CDR2 from the germline V gene are SGHDN and FVKESK. CDR3 in amino acids: CASSQGRDGFGYTF. The CDR3 DNA sequence: TGTGCCAGCAGCCAAGGGCGGGACGGATTCGGCTACACCTTC.

This clonotype was seen a few times. This sequence joins TRBV5-1 and TRBJ1-1; 8 positions match TRBD1. The CDR3 is 15 amino acids. Trimming removed 3 bases from V and 6 bases from J; junction bases left unmatched: 10. Germline lookup yields CDR1 SGHRS and CDR2 YFSETQ. CDR3 sequence reads: CASSWMDRASAEAFF. The CDR3 region has the DNA TGCGCCAGCAGCTGGATGGACAGGGCTAGTGCTGAAGCTTTCTTT.

The chain's CDR3 is CASSQGNHPRGKLFF. CDR3 sequence (DNA): TGCGCCAGCAGCCAGGGGAACCACCCAAGAGGAAAACTGTTTTTT. The gene calls are TRBV4-3 and TRBJ1-4; D gene uncertain. This CDR3 contains 15 residues. V lost 3 bases to trimming and J lost 10 bases, with 18 bases between them. The germline V gene encodes CDR1 LGHNA and CDR2 YSLEER.

This clonotype was observed a handful of times. J is TRBJ2-3 and V is TRBV7-6; no definite D call. This CDR3 contains 14 residues. Germline V gives CDR1 SGHVS, CDR2 FNYEAQ. V lost 4 bases to trimming and J lost 6 bases, with 14 bases between them. The CDR3 here is CASSSDEARDTQYF. The DNA of the CDR3 is TGTGCCAGCAGCTCTGACGAGGCACGGGATACGCAGTATTTT.

A few counts support this clonotype. J is TRBJ2-7 and V is TRBV29-1; no clear D gene. The CDR3 contains 12 residues. CDR1 and CDR2 (germline): SQVTM, ANQGSEA. Trimming removed 5 bases at V and 3 bases at J, with 11 bases between. CDR3 nucleotide sequence: TGCAGCGTTTCGGTTGGAGACTACGAGCAGTACTTC. It codes for CSVSVGDYEQYF.

This clonotype occurred a few times. The chain joins TRBV12-3 or TRBV12-4 to TRBJ1-4; 8 bases align to TRBD1. Trimming took 5 bases from V and 9 from J; bases not matched to a gene: 8. There are 14 residues in the CDR3. The CDR3 region has the DNA TGTGCCAGCAGTCAGGACAGGGACATCAAAAAACTGTTTTTT. Its translation is CASSQDRDIKKLFF.

The chain combines TRBV11-2 with TRBJ1-2; TRBD1 agrees at 12 bases. This CDR3 contains 17 residues. Germline V gene data show CDR1 as SGHAT and CDR2 as FQNNGV. V was pared by 5 bases and J by 1 base, with 8 bases of the junction left unmatched. In DNA form, the CDR3 reads TGTGCCAGCAGCGCTCCGGGACAGGGGGCTAGTAACTATGGCTACACCTTC. It codes for CASSAPGQGASNYGYTF.

This chain links TRBV4-3 with TRBJ2-3; tentative D call: TRBD2 (6 bases). The CDR3 is made up of 18 amino acids. The V end was cut by 0 bases, the J end by 3 bases, with 19 bases between. Germline V lookup: CDR1 LGHNA, CDR2 YSLEER. CDR3 loop: CASSQDLSGELRTDTQYF. The CDR3 nucleotides are TGCGCCAGCAGCCAAGACCTTAGCGGAGAGCTTAGAACAGATACGCAGTATTTT.

This clonotype has just a few counts. V and J are TRBV7-6 and TRBJ2-3, with D unclear. This CDR3 comprises 13 residues. V gave up 1 base and J gave up 10 bases, with 12 bases separating them. The germline CDR1 and CDR2 sequences are SGHVS and FNYEAQ. This chain's CDR3 is CASSLGGTLAQYF. The CDR3 nucleotides read TGTGCCAGCAGCTTAGGAGGCACCCTAGCGCAGTATTTT. The full variable domain, in which reference TRBV7-6 and TRBJ2-3 provide the parts outside the CDR3, is GAGVSQSPRYKVTKRGQDVALRCDPISGHVSLYWYRQALGQGPEFLTYFNYEAQQDKSGLPNDRFSAERPEGSISTLTIQRTEQRDSAMYRCASSLGGTLAQYFGPGTRLTVL.

This clonotype was observed many times. CDR3 in DNA: TGTGCCAGCAGCTTACGACAGGACACTGAAGCTTTCTTT. Residues: CASSLRQDTEAFF. This rearrangement joins TRBV7-2 to TRBJ1-1, with D possibly being TRBD1 (6 bases). Trimming stripped 2 bases from V and 3 bases from J, with 7 bases between. Looked up from germline, CDR1 is SGHTA and CDR2 is FQGNSA. This CDR3 contains 13 residues.

The chain recombines TRBV24-1 with TRBJ1-1, with 7 bases identical to TRBD1. J gave up 6 bases and V 8 bases, and 11 bases lay outside the gene matches. CDR1 is KGHDR and CDR2 is SFDVKD in the germline V gene. This CDR3 is 14 amino acids long. The CDR3 sequence: CATIFGQGGAEAFF. The CDR3 bases are TGTGCCACCATCTTTGGCCAGGGGGGCGCTGAAGCTTTCTTT.

Only a few counts were recorded for this clonotype. A read error may account for a junction end that differs from germline. The V and J genes are TRBV4-2 and TRBJ1-3; D call uncertain. CDR3 length: 16 amino acids. Germline CDR1 and CDR2: LGHNA and YNFKEQ. CDR3: CASSQVLPRSGNTTYF. The CDR3, as DNA: TGTGCCAGCAGCCAAGTCCTTCCCAGGTCTGGAAACACCACATATTTT.